This T cell receptor beta chain derives from a study of T-cell reconstitution after alpha-beta-depleted transplantation in children. Trimming took off 4 bases at V and 0 bases at J, with 7 bases between the two ends. CDR3 length: 14 amino acids. Germline loops: CDR1 MDHEN, CDR2 SYDVKM. TCRbeta library preparation incorporated unique molecular identifiers. TCRdb fed the PCR reads into MiXCR, producing one record per CDR3 protein. This table holds about 250,000 distinct CDR3 sequences, 20% to 30% found once. The receptor was isolated from a female patient younger than 10 who had a stem cell transplant for congenital amegakaryocytic thrombocytopenia, so the T cells may come from the graft donor. This chain links TRBV28 with TRBJ2-4, with D hard to call. This sample comprised PBMCs, mostly from graft donor cells, obtained 360 days after TCRalphabeta/CD19-depleted stem cell transplant. The CDR3 region is CASSSPLAKNIQYF. In nucleotides, the CDR3 is TGTGCCAGCAGTTCCCCACTAGCCAAAAACATTCAGTACTTC.